The rows below give T cell receptor beta chains drawn from one sample of a study of shared T cell receptors in the human thymus. Profiled with immunoSEQ multiplex PCR; TCRdb holds only in-frame clones, not every one. The sample has 630,000 or so clones, about 87% seen once; the top ten hold roughly 0.0086%. Another study also made use of these data, one on human thymus T cells.

The sequenced sample was thymocytes. The source of these receptors is a boy in the first two years of life with a congenital heart defect. CDR3s include the opening cysteine and the closing phenylalanine or tryptophan. A D gene is named only where the DNA matches it firmly. Part of the rows lack a size; the others show once, few, many or a class for expanded clones.

-,-,TRBJ2-7,TRBV21-1,CASRPSWTGFGYEQYF,TGTGCCAGCAGGCCCAGCTGGACAGGGTTTGGATACGAGCAGTACTTC
TRBD2,-,TRBJ2-1,TRBV5-1,CASSLKAGGPSSYNEQFF,TGCGCCAGCAGCTTGAAAGCGGGAGGGCCGTCTTCCTACAATGAGCAGTTCTTC
TRBD2,-,TRBJ2-1,TRBV6-7,CARSGGSTEQFF,TGTGCCCGTAGCGGGGGTTCTACTGAGCAGTTCTTC
-,-,TRBJ1-5,TRBV6-1,CASSVQTTNQPQHF,TGTGCCAGCAGTGTTCAGACAACAAATCAGCCCCAGCATTTT
-,once,TRBJ1-2,TRBV10-3,CAISISDRSIYTF,TGTGCCATCAGTATCTCCGACAGATCCATTTACACCTTC
-,-,TRBJ1-6,TRBV19,CASSTGTMDSPLHF,TGTGCCAGTAGTACCGGGACAATGGATTCACCCCTCCACTTT
TRBD2,-,TRBJ2-1,TRBV6-1,CAITTSGGYNEQFF,TGTGCCATAACCACAAGCGGGGGGTACAATGAGCAGTTCTTC
TRBD2,-,TRBJ2-7,TRBV25-1,CASSEGTSGGYEQYF,TGTGCCAGCAGTGAAGGGACTAGCGGGGGTTACGAGCAGTACTTC
TRBD1,-,TRBJ1-2,TRBV28,CASSLRTGRFGYTF,TGTGCCAGCAGTTTAAGGACAGGGCGATTCGGCTACACCTTC
-,-,TRBJ2-5,TRBV7-9,CASNAAVQETQYF,TGTGCCAGCAACGCGGCAGTTCAAGAGACCCAGTACTTC
TRBD1,-,TRBJ2-7,TRBV9,CAGQGRSPLFYEQYF,TGTGCCGGACAGGGACGTAGTCCCCTGTTCTACGAGCAGTACTTC
-,-,TRBJ2-2,TRBV15,CATSGGNSNTGELFF,TGTGCCACCAGCGGGGGGAACTCGAACACCGGGGAGCTGTTTTTT
TRBD2,-,TRBJ2-3,TRBV6-1,CASSVLAGGSTDTQYF,TGTGCCAGCAGTGTTTTAGCGGGGGGTTCCACAGATACGCAGTATTTT
-,-,TRBJ2-7,TRBV11-2,CASSLSAGDYEQYF,TGTGCCAGCAGCTTATCCGCAGGGGACTACGAGCAGTACTTC
TRBD1,-,TRBJ1-5,TRBV19,CASSVPGQGPWPQHF,TGTGCCAGTAGTGTACCGGGACAGGGGCCTTGGCCCCAGCATTTT
-,few,TRBJ1-5,TRBV28,CASSLYFPSGQPQHF,TGTGCCAGCAGTTTATATTTCCCATCGGGTCAGCCCCAGCATTTT
TRBD2,once,TRBJ2-1,TRBV5-6,CASRRDSGKGNEQFF,TGTGCCAGCAGGAGAGATAGCGGGAAAGGCAATGAGCAGTTCTTC
TRBD2,-,TRBJ2-1,TRBV7-2,CASSLWAREGQWVRIEQFF,TGTGCCAGCAGCTTATGGGCCAGGGAGGGGCAGTGGGTTCGGATTGAGCAGTTCTTC
TRBD2,few,TRBJ2-7,TRBV19,CASSTRTSGSSSYEQYF,TGTGCCAGTAGTACCCGGACTAGCGGAAGTAGCTCCTACGAGCAGTACTTC
TRBD1,-,TRBJ1-2,TRBV18,CASSQGAVGYTF,TGTGCCAGCTCACAGGGGGCTGTTGGCTACACCTTC
-,-,TRBJ2-5,TRBV6-4,CASSDSPSTKVETQYF,TGTGCCAGCAGTGACTCGCCGTCAACAAAAGTAGAGACCCAGTACTTC
TRBD1,-,TRBJ2-5,TRBV7-6,CASSKRTGQETQYF,TGTGCCAGCAGCAAACGGACAGGGCAAGAGACCCAGTACTTC
TRBD1,-,TRBJ2-5,TRBV25-1,CASSDDRDQETQYF,TGTGCCAGCAGTGACGACAGGGATCAAGAGACCCAGTACTTC
TRBD1,-,TRBJ1-4,TRBV5-5,CASSPGQGQEKLFF,TGTGCCAGCAGCCCGGGACAGGGGCAAGAAAAACTGTTTTTT
TRBD2,-,TRBJ2-1,TRBV14,CASSPRKTSGRSYNEQFF,TGTGCCAGCAGCCCACGTAAGACTAGCGGGAGGAGCTACAATGAGCAGTTCTTC
TRBD1,-,TRBJ2-4,TRBV11-2,CASSLALLDRAKAKNIQYF,TGTGCCAGCAGCTTGGCCCTCCTGGACAGGGCGAAAGCCAAAAACATTCAGTACTTC
TRBD2,-,TRBJ2-3,TRBV30,CAWGTSGLTDTQYF,TGTGCCTGGGGGACTAGCGGGCTCACAGATACGCAGTATTTT
TRBD1,-,TRBJ1-4,TRBV6-4,CASHRGRGANEKLFF,TGTGCCAGCCACAGGGGGCGCGGGGCTAATGAAAAACTGTTTTTT
-,-,TRBJ1-5,TRBV4-1,CASSQEGHSNQPQHF,TGCGCCAGCAGCCAAGAGGGACATAGCAATCAGCCCCAGCATTTT
TRBD1,-,TRBJ1-6,TRBV9,CASSEQGGPNSPLHF,TGTGCCAGCAGCGAACAGGGGGGCCCTAATTCACCCCTCCACTTT
-,-,TRBJ2-2,TRBV28,CASSLSKPHYTGELFF,TGTGCCAGCAGTTTGTCTAAGCCGCACTACACCGGGGAGCTGTTTTTT
TRBD1,-,TRBJ1-2,TRBV14,CASSHQTGGSYGYTF,TGTGCCAGCAGCCACCAGACAGGGGGATCATATGGCTACACCTTC
-,-,TRBJ1-2,TRBV6-5,CASRPTGLPYGYTF,TGTGCCAGCAGGCCGACAGGCCTCCCCTATGGCTACACCTTC
-,few,TRBJ1-4,TRBV5-6,CASSLTSGRLFF,TGTGCCAGCAGCTTAACAAGCGGAAGACTGTTTTTT
-,-,TRBJ2-1,TRBV5-4,CASSSRGRGNYNEQFF,TGTGCCAGCAGCTCAAGGGGGCGGGGTAACTACAATGAGCAGTTCTTC
-,-,TRBJ1-5,TRBV27,CASSLSRGGEGGQPQHF,TGTGCCAGCAGTTTATCGAGGGGGGGGGAGGGCGGTCAGCCCCAGCATTTT
-,-,TRBJ2-7,TRBV7-2,CASSLRGGAYEQYF,TGTGCCAGCAGCTTACGAGGGGGGGCCTACGAGCAGTACTTC
TRBD1,-,TRBJ2-7,TRBV7-8,CASSPRDRGYYEQYF,TGTGCCAGCAGCCCCCGGGACAGGGGGTACTACGAGCAGTACTTC
TRBD1,-,TRBJ1-5,TRBV4-1,CASSQAGQVNQPQHF,TGCGCCAGCAGCCAAGCCGGACAGGTCAATCAGCCCCAGCATTTT
-,-,TRBJ1-5,TRBV10-3,CAISEGLGGSKGQPQHF,TGTGCCATCAGTGAGGGTTTGGGGGGAAGTAAGGGTCAGCCCCAGCATTTT
-,-,TRBJ2-2,TRBV9,CASSVDPRATAGTGELFF,TGTGCCAGCAGCGTAGACCCTCGGGCTACCGCGGGGACCGGGGAGCTGTTTTTT
-,-,TRBJ1-6,TRBV15,CATSGHRDSPLHF,TGTGCCACCAGCGGACACCGAGATTCACCCCTCCACTTT
-,-,TRBJ1-2,TRBV19,CASSIGGETGEVPTNGYTF,TGTGCCAGTAGTATAGGAGGGGAGACAGGAGAGGTTCCTACTAATGGCTACACCTTC
TRBD2,-,TRBJ2-1,TRBV4-3,CASSQDLRRGGHSEQFF,TGCGCCAGCAGCCAAGATTTAAGGCGGGGGGGCCACAGTGAGCAGTTCTTC
-,-,TRBJ2-5,TRBV30,CAWSPRAGRKETQYF,TGTGCCTGGAGTCCGCGGGCAGGACGAAAAGAGACCCAGTACTTC